This T cell receptor beta chain was identified during a study of T-cell memory formation after mild COVID-19. Study summary: Clusters of TCRs were largely donor specific.

Study-wide results and limits: A second wave expanding day 15 to 37 was CD4+-biased; contracting clones were balanced. Cross-reactive memory apparently joined, as some responding clones appeared in pre-infection memory.

MiXCR was run by TCRdb on the 5' RACE reads, yielding one entry per CDR3 protein. This table has about 400,000 distinct CDR3 sequences, 20% to 25% appearing once. Regarding this clonotype: Its target is unknown.

This receptor was identified in an adult woman who had mild COVID-19 (a few samples of this study predate the infection). Cell type and time point are not known. The material sequenced was PBMCs or a T cell subset sorted from them (not recorded which).

The CDR3 nucleotides read TGCAGTGCTTCGATAATAACAAGCGGTACAGATACGCAGTATTTT. Protein product: CSASIITSGTDTQYF. The chain recombines TRBV20-1 with TRBJ2-3; TRBD2 might be the D (5 bases). In germline, CDR1 is DFQATT, CDR2 SNEGSKA (reference sequence). V dropped 5 bases and J dropped 3 bases, with 18 bases sitting between them. The length of the CDR3 is 15 residues.